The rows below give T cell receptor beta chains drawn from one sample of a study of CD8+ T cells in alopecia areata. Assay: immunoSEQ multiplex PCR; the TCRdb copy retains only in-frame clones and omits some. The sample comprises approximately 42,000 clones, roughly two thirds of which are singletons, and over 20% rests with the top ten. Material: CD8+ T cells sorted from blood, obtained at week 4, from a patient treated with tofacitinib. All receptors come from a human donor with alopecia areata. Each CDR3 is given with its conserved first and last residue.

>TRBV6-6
CASSYKGQGPYNEQFF
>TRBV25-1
CASSEGHQPQHF
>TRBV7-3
CASSSKGSPAYNEQFF
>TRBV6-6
CASSYHWGTTGELFF
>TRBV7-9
CASARGADQPQHF
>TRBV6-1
CASGQPNYEQYF
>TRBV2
CASSTGGLQRTDTQYF
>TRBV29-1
CSVDGGGAYEQFF
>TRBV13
CASEGSSGNTIYF
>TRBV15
CATSPTGNYNSPLHF
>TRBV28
CASSFIVPSQNSPLHF
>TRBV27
CASSPRTGRYSNQPQHF
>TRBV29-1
CSVGQGVNTEAFF
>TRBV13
CASSLGPGGFSPLHF
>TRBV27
CASSSDSTPQETQYF
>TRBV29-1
CSVVSRQYEQYF
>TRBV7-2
CASSTLGGISGNIQYF
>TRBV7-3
CASSPRDRVFYGYTF
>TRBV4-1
CASSQDSPLHF
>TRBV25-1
CASSRTAHEAFF
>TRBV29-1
CSVEDVPYYTF
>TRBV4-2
CASSQRGRGYTF
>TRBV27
CASSLRSVDSGNQPQHF
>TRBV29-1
CSVEDRSITGTYYNEQFF
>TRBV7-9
CASSLTGREAFF
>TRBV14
CASSQGQGLVGQYF
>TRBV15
CATSRASPYEQYF
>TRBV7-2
CASSLLTRNGYTF
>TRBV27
CASSTAGAVQETQYF
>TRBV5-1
CASSLEDRGKEKLFF
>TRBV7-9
CASSLGRGDQPQHF
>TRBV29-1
CSVVGIGYGYTF
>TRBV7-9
CASSLGGDEQYF
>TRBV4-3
CASSQEGRPSGGYTF
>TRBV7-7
CASSSASDQETQYF
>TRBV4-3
CASSQVKLVGVETQYF
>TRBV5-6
CASTQGTDTQYF
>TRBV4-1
CASSQIGELFF
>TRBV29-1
CSVISGDLHNEQFF
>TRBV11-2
CASTRGGAWDGYTF
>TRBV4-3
CASSQGSPGGYEQYF
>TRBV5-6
CASSLAGSTDTQYF
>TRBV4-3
CASSQDRGGVYYEQYF
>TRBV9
CASSGGPGDEQYF
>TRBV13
CASTRAGLPGRDTQYF